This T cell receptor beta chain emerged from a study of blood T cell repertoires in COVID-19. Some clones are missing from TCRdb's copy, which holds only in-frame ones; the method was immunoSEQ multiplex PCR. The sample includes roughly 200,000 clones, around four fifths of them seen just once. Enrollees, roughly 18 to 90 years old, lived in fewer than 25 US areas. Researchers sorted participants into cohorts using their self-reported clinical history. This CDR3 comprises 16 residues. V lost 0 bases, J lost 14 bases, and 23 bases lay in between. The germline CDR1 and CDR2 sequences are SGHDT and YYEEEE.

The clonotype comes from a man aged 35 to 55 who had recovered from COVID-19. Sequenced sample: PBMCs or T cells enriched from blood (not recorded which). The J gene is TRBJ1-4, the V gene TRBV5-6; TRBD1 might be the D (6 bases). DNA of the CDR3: TGTGCCAGCAGCTTGGGATTGGGGGCCTCGCGCGAAGGTCTGTTTTTT. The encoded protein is CASSLGLGASREGLFF.